These T cell receptor beta chains were read from a single sample in a study of early T cells in non-severe SARS-CoV-2 infection. TCRdb reprocessed the 5' RACE reads with MiXCR, giving one entry per CDR3 protein. Of 56,000 or so distinct CDR3 sequences detected, roughly 8.2% appear once; the ten largest clones hold around 4.4%. The specimen was whole blood. These TCRs come from an adult who was a healthcare worker with PCR-confirmed SARS-CoV-2 infection or an uninfected control (not recorded which). CDR3s include the opening cysteine and the closing phenylalanine or tryptophan. Each record gives: V gene, clone size, D gene, J gene, CDR3 DNA, CDR3 protein. A D gene is named only where the DNA matches it firmly. Where a row states a size, it is once, few, many or the class of an expanded clone; other rows omit it.

>TRBV30|few|-|TRBJ2-7
TGTGCCTGGAGGGACCCGGGGGAAGTCCAGCAGTACTTC
CAWRDPGEVQQYF
>TRBV12-5|-|TRBD2|TRBJ2-1
TGTGCTAGTGGGTATAGCGGGGGGGGCAATGAGCAGTTCTTC
CASGYSGGGNEQFF
>TRBV10-3|few|TRBD1|TRBJ2-6
TGTGCCATCAGTGGGACAGGGGTTGGGGCCAACGTCCTGACTTTC
CAISGTGVGANVLTF
>TRBV11-2|few|-|TRBJ2-7
TGTGCCAGCAGCTTAGATCGTCTGGACTACTACGAGCAGTACTTC
CASSLDRLDYYEQYF
>TRBV5-1|few|-|TRBJ2-5
TGCGCCAGCAGCTTGGTGCCGGGGGCAGAGACCCAGTACTTC
CASSLVPGAETQYF
>TRBV6-6|-|-|TRBJ1-2
TGTGCCAGCAGACAGGGTGGCTATGGCTACACCTTC
CASRQGGYGYTF
>TRBV5-1|-|-|TRBJ1-6
TGCGCCAGCAGCTGGGGCCCGGGGGTAGACCTTTCACCCCTCCACTTT
CASSWGPGVDLSPLHF
>TRBV29-1|-|-|TRBJ1-1
TGCAGCGTTGAAGATCTTGGGGGCTTGGGTTCTAAAGCTTTCTTT
CSVEDLGGLGSKAFF
>TRBV12-3/TRBV12-4|many|-|TRBJ2-1
TGTGCCAGCAGTTGGGCCGGTGAGCAGTTCTTC
CASSWAGEQFF
>TRBV27|-|TRBD1|TRBJ2-7
TGTGCCAGCAGTTTGAAGAACAGGGGCTACGAGCAGTACTTC
CASSLKNRGYEQYF
>TRBV29-1|few|-|TRBJ2-2
TGCAGCGTTGGATCCGGGATCGACACCGGGGAGCTGTTTTTT
CSVGSGIDTGELFF
>TRBV7-6|few|TRBD1|TRBJ1-4
TGTGCCAGCAGCCTTAACAGTTCCCCAGGGGGAAAACTGTTTTTT
CASSLNSSPGGKLFF
>TRBV5-1|few|-|TRBJ1-5
TGCGCCAGCAGCTTGGGTGCCGGGGCCGAGCAGCCCCAGCATTTT
CASSLGAGAEQPQHF
>TRBV28|-|TRBD1|TRBJ2-7
TGTGCCAGCAATTCCGGACAGGGGGGAATGTACGAGCAGTACTTC
CASNSGQGGMYEQYF
>TRBV9|-|-|TRBJ2-3
TGTGCCAGCAGCGTAGCCAGAGGACGCCGCGATACGCAGTATTTT
CASSVARGRRDTQYF
>TRBV11-2|once|-|TRBJ2-2
TGTGCCAGCAGACATACCCCCGGGACAAAGAACACCGGGGAGCTGTTTTTT
CASRHTPGTKNTGELFF
>TRBV5-1|-|-|TRBJ2-7
TGCGCCAGCAGCCTGTGGACAACGGGACTTCCCTACGAGCAGTACTTC
CASSLWTTGLPYEQYF
>TRBV19|-|TRBD1|TRBJ1-2
TGTGCCAGTACACCAGGGGGCGAGAACTATGGCTACACCTTC
CASTPGGENYGYTF
>TRBV7-6|many|-|TRBJ2-2
TGTGCCAGCAGCTTTGGGGGCACCGGGGAGCTGTTTTTT
CASSFGGTGELFF
>TRBV3-1|few|-|TRBJ1-3
TGTGCCAGCAGAACTGGAAACACCATATATTTT
CASRTGNTIYF
>TRBV7-8|few|-|TRBJ1-5
TGTGCCAGCAGCTACAGCAGAATAAGCAATCAGCCCCAGCATTTT
CASSYSRISNQPQHF
>TRBV7-2|few|-|TRBJ2-1
TGTGCCAGCAGCTTAGTTTCGCCGCACAATGAGCAGTTCTTC
CASSLVSPHNEQFF
>TRBV28|few|TRBD1|TRBJ1-6
TGTGCCAGCAGTCCGAGGACAGGGACTGGATCACCCCTCCACTTT
CASSPRTGTGSPLHF
>TRBV7-8|-|TRBD2|TRBJ2-1
TGTGCCAGCAGCTTAGCGGGACTAGCTACGAGTGAGCAGTTCTTC
CASSLAGLATSEQFF
>TRBV20-1|few|-|TRBJ1-1
TGCAGTGCTAGAGATCATACGGAGAACACTGAAGCTTTCTTT
CSARDHTENTEAFF
>TRBV5-3|-|-|TRBJ1-3
TGTGCCAGAAGCTTGGCTCCGGGCCTTGCTCGCTCTGGAAACACCATATATTTT
CARSLAPGLARSGNTIYF
>TRBV6-6|-|TRBD1|TRBJ2-4
TGTGCCAGCAGTTCGACAGGGGAAACGGACATTCAGTACTTC
CASSSTGETDIQYF
>TRBV11-1|many|-|TRBJ2-7
TGTGCCAGCAGCCAAAACCGCTCCCCTTACGAGCAGTACTTC
CASSQNRSPYEQYF
>TRBV27|few|-|TRBJ2-1
TGTGCCAGCATAGGGGACGGTGAGCAGTTCTTC
CASIGDGEQFF
>TRBV6-5|-|TRBD2|TRBJ2-1
TGTGCCAGCAGTTACTCGAAGGCGCGGGGGGCGACCTTCCACAATGAGCAGTTCTTC
CASSYSKARGATFHNEQFF
>TRBV5-6|-|-|TRBJ1-5
TGTGCCAGCAGCTTGTCAGGGAGCAATCAGCCCCAGCATTTT
CASSLSGSNQPQHF
>TRBV2|-|TRBD2|TRBJ2-1
TGTGCCAGCAGTGCTGGTAGCGGGAGAAATGCTGAGCAGTTCTTC
CASSAGSGRNAEQFF
>TRBV15|many|-|TRBJ2-3
TGTGCCACCAGTCGGCGGACAGATACGCAGTATTTT
CATSRRTDTQYF
>TRBV29-1|many|TRBD1|TRBJ1-1
TGCAGCGCCTGGGACAGAGGCACTGAAGCTTTCTTT
CSAWDRGTEAFF
>TRBV20-1|many|TRBD1|TRBJ1-1
TGCAGTGCTAGAGATCCCCGGACAGGAGGCATGAACACTGAAGCTTTCTTT
CSARDPRTGGMNTEAFF
>TRBV30|-|-|TRBJ1-2
TGTGCCTGGAGCCGGACAGACAAAAACTATGGCTACACCTTC
CAWSRTDKNYGYTF
>TRBV3-1|few|TRBD2|TRBJ2-3
TGTGCCAGCAGCCAATTCGGCCCGGGACTAGCGATCACAGATACGCAGTATTTT
CASSQFGPGLAITDTQYF
>TRBV5-1|many|TRBD2|TRBJ2-5
TGCGCCAGCAGCCGGGGACTAGCGGGAGTCGGCCAAGAGACCCAGTACTTC
CASSRGLAGVGQETQYF
>TRBV27|many|TRBD1|TRBJ1-5
TGTGCCACCAAACCCCGACAGGGGGTTTACCAGCCCCAGCATTTT
CATKPRQGVYQPQHF
>TRBV11-3|many|TRBD2|TRBJ2-3
TGTGCCAGCAGCCAAAGAAGCGGGAGGAGCACAGATACGCAGTATTTT
CASSQRSGRSTDTQYF
>TRBV12-3/TRBV12-4|-|TRBD1|TRBJ2-7
TGTGCCAGCAGTTCAAGACAGGGGAGCAACGAGCAGTACTTC
CASSSRQGSNEQYF
>TRBV28|few|-|TRBJ2-3
TGTGCCAGCAGTTTAGGACAGAGTAGCACAGATACGCAGTATTTT
CASSLGQSSTDTQYF
>TRBV29-1|many|-|TRBJ2-7
TGCAGCGTCGGCCTGGGGGGTCACGAGCAGTACTTC
CSVGLGGHEQYF
>TRBV18|few|TRBD2|TRBJ2-6
TGTGCCAGCTCACCACCGACGCTAGCGGGGAGTAGCGTCCTGACTTTC
CASSPPTLAGSSVLTF
>TRBV15|few|TRBD2|TRBJ2-5
TGTGCCACCAGCAGAGAATGGCTAGCGGAAGAGACCCAGTACTTC
CATSREWLAEETQYF
>TRBV19|many|TRBD2|TRBJ2-1
TGTGCCAGTACCCTAGCGGGGAGGGGTGAGCAGTTCTTC
CASTLAGRGEQFF
>TRBV5-1|-|TRBD2|TRBJ2-5
TGCGCCAGCAGCTTGGCCGGGACTAGCGGGAACCAAGAGACCCAGTACTTC
CASSLAGTSGNQETQYF
>TRBV2|many|-|TRBJ1-2
TGTGCCAGCAGTGAAGCGCTCTGGGGCACCTCTAACTATGGCTACACCTTC
CASSEALWGTSNYGYTF
>TRBV20-1|-|TRBD1|TRBJ2-3
TGCAGTGCTAGAGATATTGGACAGGGTCCAGATACGCAGTATTTT
CSARDIGQGPDTQYF
>TRBV27|-|-|TRBJ2-3
TGTGCCAGCAGTTCAACCATACTAGGCCCGGCGCAGTATTTT
CASSSTILGPAQYF
>TRBV5-1|many|-|TRBJ2-1
TGCGCCAGCAGACCTGCTGGCGGGTCGACCAACAATGAGCAGTTCTTC
CASRPAGGSTNNEQFF
>TRBV3-1|few|TRBD1|TRBJ2-5
TGTGCCAGCAGCCAAGCTTGGACAGGGGGCGGTGAGACCCAGTACTTC
CASSQAWTGGGETQYF
>TRBV13|few|-|TRBJ2-7
TGTGCCAGCTCTAGGGGGGCCCCCGAGCAGTACTTC
CASSRGAPEQYF
>TRBV7-3|many|TRBD2|TRBJ2-2
TGTGCCAGCAGACCCGGGACTAGCGTAGCCGGGGAGCTGTTTTTT
CASRPGTSVAGELFF
>TRBV11-2|-|TRBD2|TRBJ2-7
TGTGCCAGCAAGGGACTAGCGGGAGGGCCCGGGAACGAGCAGTACTTC
CASKGLAGGPGNEQYF
>TRBV28|-|-|TRBJ1-2
TGTGCCAGCAGTTTCGGGATTCGCTATGGCTACACCTTC
CASSFGIRYGYTF
>TRBV30|-|-|TRBJ1-3
TGTGCCTGGAGTGCCCCTGGACAAGCTGGAAACACCATATATTTT
CAWSAPGQAGNTIYF
>TRBV20-1|medium-sized|-|TRBJ1-5
TGCAGTGCTGGCGTGGGGCAGGAAGTACAGCCCCAGCATTTT
CSAGVGQEVQPQHF
>TRBV30|many|-|TRBJ2-3
TGTGCCTGGAGATCCGCCCCGGGCGAGGTAACCCCCTTCCTGTCTAGCACAGATACGCAGTATTTT
CAWRSAPGEVTPFLSSTDTQYF